The next 20 T cell receptor beta chains were all read from a single sample in a study of early T cells in non-severe SARS-CoV-2 infection. Using its own MiXCR run on the 5' RACE reads, TCRdb lists one record per CDR3 protein. The table records 80,000 to 95,000 distinct CDR3 sequences, approximately 14% of them present only once. Specimen: whole blood. The receptor source for this set is an adult who was a healthcare worker with PCR-confirmed SARS-CoV-2 infection or an uninfected control (not recorded which).

This clonotype was counted only a few times. This chain uses TRBV6-2 or TRBV6-3 with TRBJ2-1; maybe TRBD1 (5 bases). There are 15 residues in the CDR3. V dropped 6 bases and J dropped 4 bases, with 16 bases sitting between them. Germline CDR1 reads MNHEY; CDR2 reads SVGEGT. The DNA for the CDR3 is TGTGCCAGCAGGTCCGACAGAGACCCTTACAATGAGCAGTTCTTC. Encoded protein: CASRSDRDPYNEQFF.

The chain recombines TRBV29-1 with TRBJ2-4; D ambiguous. CDR1 and CDR2 from the germline V gene are SQVTM and ANQGSEA. The CDR3 spans 15 residues. V was clipped by 1 base and J by 1 base, with 11 bases between them. The CDR3 protein is CSVEVGLGAKNIQYF. The CDR3 coding sequence is TGCAGCGTTGAAGTAGGGCTCGGGGCCAAAAACATTCAGTACTTC.

This chain links TRBV12-3 or TRBV12-4 with TRBJ2-7; 10 nucleotides align to TRBD1. J was trimmed by 3 bases and V by 8 bases; bases with no gene match: 4. This CDR3 contains 13 residues. The DNA of the CDR3 is TGTGCCAGCGGGGACAGGGGTATCTACGAGCAGTACTTC. Its protein product is CASGDRGIYEQYF.

This clonotype has a handful of counts. The chain employs TRBV6-5 and TRBJ2-5, with 8 bases lining up with TRBD2. V shed 7 bases, J shed 5 bases, and the junction held 9 bases outside the gene matches. The CDR3 loop spans 14 amino acids. Germline assignment: CDR1 MNHEY and CDR2 SVGAGI. In DNA, the CDR3 is TGTGCCAGCAAGTTAGCGGGGTTTATCGAGACCCAGTACTTC. Protein: CASKLAGFIETQYF.

This clonotype has just a few counts. V is TRBV11-2 and J is TRBJ2-7; D gene unclear. Germline CDR1 and CDR2: SGHAT and FQNNGV. Trimming took off 4 bases at V and 1 base at J, with 17 bases between the two ends. This CDR3 spans 16 amino acids. The CDR3 loop is CASSYSAGPRSYEQYF. The CDR3 nucleotides read TGTGCCAGCAGCTACTCCGCAGGACCCAGATCCTACGAGCAGTACTTC.

This clonotype was picked up many times. J is TRBJ1-1 and V is TRBV11-2, with a weak D call TRBD1 (5 bases). V was trimmed by 5 bases and J by 2 bases, leaving 12 bases between them. Germline V lookup: CDR1 SGHAT, CDR2 FQNNGV. The length of the CDR3 is 14 residues. This chain's CDR3 is CASSPGRGNTEAFF. In nucleotides, the CDR3 is TGTGCCAGCAGCCCAGGGCGGGGCAACACTGAAGCTTTCTTT.

This clonotype was seen ten or more times. This chain connects TRBV7-8 to TRBJ1-2; D perhaps matches TRBD1 (6 bases). V lost 5 bases and J lost 3, with 13 bases in between. The CDR3 contains 14 residues. Germline-derived CDR1 and CDR2 are SGHVS and FQNEAQ. This chain's CDR3 is CASSPGTSDYGYTF. CDR3 DNA sequence: TGTGCCAGCAGCCCCGGGACATCGGACTATGGCTACACCTTC.

The V call is TRBV29-1, the J call TRBJ2-2; D may be TRBD1 (6 bases). The CDR3 runs to 14 residues. In germline, CDR1 is SQVTM, CDR2 ANQGSEA. The V and J ends lost 3 bases and 5 bases respectively, with 13 bases between them. CDR3 in DNA: TGCAGCGTTGACCCTACAGGGTTGACCGGGGAGCTGTTTTTT. Its translation: CSVDPTGLTGELFF.

This clonotype was observed a few times. This chain joins TRBV18 and TRBJ2-3; perhaps D is TRBD1 or TRBD2 (6 bases each). Germline V gene data show CDR1 as KGHSH and CDR2 as LQKENI. V gave up 2 bases and J gave up 7 bases, with 13 bases separating them. This CDR3 has 14 residues. CDR3 amino acids: CASSPRGAMNTQYF. DNA for the CDR3: TGTGCCAGCTCACCAAGGGGGGCGATGAATACGCAGTATTTT.

The V gene is TRBV7-2, the J gene TRBJ2-5, with a weak D call TRBD2 (5 bases). This CDR3 has 13 amino acids. Germline CDR1 reads SGHTA; CDR2 reads FQGNSA. The V and J ends lost 5 bases and 0 bases respectively, with 7 bases between them. CDR3 in DNA: TGTGCCAGCAGCCCCGGGGACCAAGAGACCCAGTACTTC. Its protein is CASSPGDQETQYF. Variable domain in full (rest from reference TRBV7-2 and TRBJ2-5): GAGVSQSPSNKVTEKGKDVELRCDPISGHTALYWYRQSLGQGLEFLIYFQGNSAPDKSGLPSDRFSAERTGGSVSTLTIQRTQQEDSAVYLCASSPGDQETQYFGPGTRLLVL.

This chain joins TRBV5-1 and TRBJ2-2, with 10 bases that match TRBD1. Trimming at V came to 7 bases and at J to 7 bases, leaving 7 bases not matched to a gene. The CDR3 runs to 14 residues. The germline V gene has CDR1 SGHRS and CDR2 YFSETQ. CDR3 DNA: TGCGCCAGCGGAGACAGGGGGCATGGCGGGGAGCTGTTTTTT. Translation gives CASGDRGHGGELFF.

This clonotype appeared a single time. The chain is built from TRBV7-9 and TRBJ2-1; 7 nucleotides agree with TRBD1. CDR3 length: 17 residues. The J segment lost 4 bases and the V segment lost 4 bases, leaving 13 bases of the junction unmatched. CDR1 is SEHNR, CDR2 FQNEAQ, per germline (reference sequence). CDR3 residues: CASSSLFGTEMYNEQFF. The CDR3 DNA sequence: TGTGCCAGCAGCTCCCTTTTCGGGACAGAAATGTACAATGAGCAGTTCTTC.

V and J are TRBV20-1 and TRBJ2-6, with no clear D. Trimming pared 4 bases from V and 0 bases from J, leaving 7 bases between. The CDR3 is made up of 14 amino acids. Germline V CDR1 and CDR2: DFQATT, SNEGSKA (reference sequence). The CDR3 bases are TGCAGTGCTATCCGGCTCTCTGGGGCCAACGTCCTGACTTTC. Its protein product is CSAIRLSGANVLTF.

This chain uses TRBV29-1 with TRBJ2-7, with no clear D. The CDR3 runs to 11 residues. Trimming stripped 7 bases from V and 4 bases from J, with 11 bases between. CDR1 and CDR2 from the germline V gene are SQVTM and ANQGSEA. The CDR3: CSGKGPYEQYF. CDR3 bases: TGCAGCGGAAAGGGTCCTTACGAGCAGTACTTC.

This clonotype has more than one count but fewer than ten. J is TRBJ2-5 and V is TRBV11-3; 8 bases are shared with TRBD2. The length of the CDR3 is 13 residues. The J segment lost 5 bases and the V segment lost 4 bases, leaving 3 bases of the junction unmatched. Germline assignment: CDR1 SGHNT and CDR2 YENEEA. The CDR3 spells CASSSLAEETQYF. In nucleotides, the CDR3 is TGTGCCAGCAGCTCACTAGCGGAGGAGACCCAGTACTTC.

A few counts support this clonotype. Sequence at one end of the junction differs from germline and may be a read error. In nucleotides, the CDR3 is TGTGCTAGCAGCTTAGACTCCCACGGGGAGCTGTTTTTT. Translated: CASSLDSHGELFF. V and J are TRBV7-7 and TRBJ2-2; D is unresolved. The germline CDR1 and CDR2 sequences are SSHAT and FNYEAQ (reference sequence). The length of the CDR3 is 13 residues.

The rearrangement joins TRBV12-3 or TRBV12-4 to TRBJ1-2; a possible D gene is TRBD1 (6 bases). Trimming removed 6 bases from V and 8 bases from J, with 10 bases in between. The length of the CDR3 is 11 residues. CDR3 amino acids: CASRRGAGYTF. In DNA form, the CDR3 reads TGTGCCAGCAGGCGGGGGGCCGGCTACACCTTC.

This clonotype was counted a few times. J is TRBJ1-1 and V is TRBV10-1, with D perhaps TRBD1 (5 bases). The germline V gene encodes CDR1 WNHNN and CDR2 SYGVQD (reference sequence). The CDR3 spans 14 residues. V lost 6 bases, J lost 0 bases, and 11 bases lay in between. The CDR3 protein is CASRQEPMNTEAFF. In DNA form, the CDR3 reads TGCGCCAGCAGACAGGAACCCATGAACACTGAAGCTTTCTTT.

This chain connects TRBV7-2 to TRBJ2-3; D gene ambiguous. Between the trimmed V and J ends, which lost 6 bases and 0 bases, there was a span of 7 bases. Germline V lookup: CDR1 SGHTA, CDR2 FQGNSA. This CDR3 spans 13 amino acids. CDR3 sequence (DNA): TGTGCCAGCAGGTTGATAAGCACAGATACGCAGTATTTT. Protein product: CASRLISTDTQYF.

The chain uses TRBV5-1 and TRBJ2-3, with D maybe TRBD1 (6 bases). V shed 0 bases and J shed 6 bases, with 14 bases lying between them. From germline, CDR1 is SGHRS and CDR2 YFSETQ. This CDR3 has 15 amino acids. CDR3 DNA sequence: TGCGCCAGCAGCTTGGTAGGACAGCAGAGGGATACGCAGTATTTT. Translating gives CASSLVGQQRDTQYF.